Sequencing of this T cell receptor beta chain was carried out in a study of Graves' ophthalmopathy and Graves' hyperthyroidism. Points on this clonotype: The antigen remains undetermined.

Exclusion covered patients with other autoimmune diseases or uncontrolled infections (as well as pregnancy or lactation). The PBMCs used were ones drawn from 10 ml of fresh peripheral blood. V was clipped by 6 bases and J by 5 bases, with 11 bases between them. Germline V CDR1 and CDR2: SGHRS, YFSETQ. The CDR3 has 12 residues. RNA transcripts provided the template for amplifying TCR beta CDR3 regions. Amplification began with first-round RT-PCR using HTBI primers, then second-round multiplex PCR was performed. Each CDR3 protein is one row after TCRdb ran MiXCR on the multiplex PCR reads. The sample consists of approximately 700,000 distinct CDR3 sequences, about 41% of them appearing once. Study outcomes and limitations: Ophthalmopathy and stable hyperthyroidism were discriminated by a 13-signature model, with 85% to 90% sensitivity and about 82% specificity.

The sequenced sample consisted of peripheral blood. This sequence was found in an adult man with Graves' ophthalmopathy. The genes are TRBV5-1 and TRBJ2-5; D perhaps matches TRBD2 (7 bases). CDR3 coding DNA: TGCGCCAGCAAGGGGGGGCGCGAGACCCAGTACTTC. This codes for CASKGGRETQYF.